A selection of T cell receptor beta chains follows, all from one sample in a study of identical twins. TCRdb analysed the 5' RACE reads with MiXCR anew, one entry per CDR3 protein. The table records about 920,000 distinct CDR3 sequences, roughly an eighth of them present only once. These records were also assigned to another study, of yellow fever vaccine responses in identical twins.

Material for sequencing was PBMCs. These receptors were taken from a woman between 18 and 29 years old in good health. The conserved cysteine and the conserved F or W are not part of the CDR3 here. Some rows mark clone size as missing; the rest say once, few, many or name a class of expanded clone.

cdr3_aa: ASSLSWGKSEAF; clone_size: NA; j_call: TRBJ1-1; v_call: TRBV27
cdr3_aa: SASGQDISNQPQH; clone_size: few; j_call: TRBJ1-5; v_call: TRBV20-1
cdr3_aa: ASIARTGGGETQY; clone_size: few; j_call: TRBJ2-5; v_call: TRBV11-2
cdr3_aa: ASRETGMETQY; clone_size: NA; j_call: TRBJ2-5; v_call: TRBV28
cdr3_aa: ATSDSARGDSGNTIY; clone_size: NA; j_call: TRBJ1-3; v_call: TRBV24-1
cdr3_aa: SAGIGTSVTYEQY; clone_size: NA; j_call: TRBJ2-7; v_call: TRBV20-1
cdr3_aa: ASSKMGQTSREQY; clone_size: many; j_call: TRBJ2-7; v_call: TRBV28
cdr3_aa: SARQLAGGLNEQF; clone_size: few; j_call: TRBJ2-1; v_call: TRBV20-1
cdr3_aa: ASSLRRAGNTGELF; clone_size: NA; j_call: TRBJ2-2; v_call: TRBV7-3
cdr3_aa: ASSLANELINSPLH; clone_size: NA; j_call: TRBJ1-6; v_call: TRBV7-9
cdr3_aa: ASSQAGAEDYGYT; clone_size: NA; j_call: TRBJ1-2; v_call: TRBV3-1
cdr3_aa: ASSPTRTASSGNTIY; clone_size: few; j_call: TRBJ1-3; v_call: TRBV18
cdr3_aa: ASSLSSGTGAYNEQF; clone_size: NA; j_call: TRBJ2-1; v_call: TRBV9
cdr3_aa: ASRDGQGINEKLF; clone_size: NA; j_call: TRBJ1-4; v_call: TRBV6-6
cdr3_aa: ASSLAGTSSYNEQF; clone_size: many; j_call: TRBJ2-1; v_call: TRBV7-2
cdr3_aa: ASSYRASGRVGQIQKTQY; clone_size: NA; j_call: TRBJ2-5; v_call: TRBV6-2/TRBV6-3
cdr3_aa: ASSQNLRLAGFSRSSYNEQF; clone_size: NA; j_call: TRBJ2-1; v_call: TRBV14
cdr3_aa: ASSPLWGLTGELF; clone_size: few; j_call: TRBJ2-2; v_call: TRBV12-3/TRBV12-4
cdr3_aa: ASSLEQGFTDTQY; clone_size: few; j_call: TRBJ2-3; v_call: TRBV5-1
cdr3_aa: ASSRGPTEAF; clone_size: few; j_call: TRBJ1-1; v_call: TRBV7-8
cdr3_aa: SARDYRARPQH; clone_size: many; j_call: TRBJ1-5; v_call: TRBV20-1
cdr3_aa: ASSLGIAGTSTDTQY; clone_size: NA; j_call: TRBJ2-3; v_call: TRBV12-3/TRBV12-4
cdr3_aa: ASSHYQGTQKPQH; clone_size: NA; j_call: TRBJ1-5; v_call: TRBV4-1
cdr3_aa: ASSSLTGYSYEQY; clone_size: NA; j_call: TRBJ2-7; v_call: TRBV7-6
cdr3_aa: ASSLAVGFSEAF; clone_size: NA; j_call: TRBJ1-1; v_call: TRBV5-1
cdr3_aa: ASSYDRGGINEKLF; clone_size: few; j_call: TRBJ1-4; v_call: TRBV5-6
cdr3_aa: ASSQVGYNEQF; clone_size: many; j_call: TRBJ2-1; v_call: TRBV14
cdr3_aa: ASSQSEGTGELF; clone_size: NA; j_call: TRBJ2-2; v_call: TRBV4-1
cdr3_aa: ASRGQNYGYT; clone_size: NA; j_call: TRBJ1-2; v_call: TRBV10-2
cdr3_aa: SARRDYPRDNEQF; clone_size: few; j_call: TRBJ2-1; v_call: TRBV20-1